This is a list of T cell receptor beta chains from one sample in a study of shared clonotypes between healthy human individuals. The method was immunoSEQ multiplex PCR; TCRdb's version includes in-frame clones alone and lacks a portion of them. The sample includes about 2.4 million clones, 93% of them seen just once. The material sequenced was naive CD4+ T cells from PBMCs. The receptors were gathered from a young man in good health. Some clones in this sample may be carry-over from other donors' samples. Both conserved end residues are trimmed from each CDR3. A D gene is named only where the DNA matches it firmly. Some rows mark clone size as missing; the rest say once, few, many or name a class of expanded clone.

V gene: TRBV2; D gene: -; clone size: -; CDR3 protein: ASTGRDQYEQY
V gene: TRBV11-1; D gene: TRBD2; clone size: -; CDR3 protein: ASSQSAGTSGSRSNEQY
V gene: TRBV11-1; D gene: -; clone size: -; CDR3 protein: ASSRIRNTGELF
V gene: TRBV6-5; D gene: -; clone size: once; CDR3 protein: ASSPPPQGTGELF
V gene: TRBV7-9; D gene: -; clone size: -; CDR3 protein: ASSLVGREAF
V gene: TRBV19; D gene: TRBD1; clone size: -; CDR3 protein: ASSRGQGAPYYYEQY
V gene: TRBV18; D gene: -; clone size: -; CDR3 protein: ASSPPDKTGNTIY
V gene: TRBV10-3; D gene: TRBD1; clone size: -; CDR3 protein: ATTGTAGTEAF
V gene: TRBV4-2; D gene: -; clone size: -; CDR3 protein: ASSQEGRVSTGELF
V gene: TRBV5-1; D gene: TRBD1; clone size: -; CDR3 protein: ASSPGTAYSSYNEQF
V gene: TRBV29-1; D gene: -; clone size: -; CDR3 protein: SVGRPLSYGYT
V gene: TRBV6-1; D gene: TRBD1; clone size: -; CDR3 protein: ATGTAYEQY
V gene: TRBV2; D gene: TRBD1; clone size: -; CDR3 protein: ASSALVGTGGDGYT
V gene: TRBV2; D gene: TRBD2; clone size: -; CDR3 protein: ASSRARGVH
V gene: TRBV6-1; D gene: TRBD2; clone size: once; CDR3 protein: ASSFREEDTQY
V gene: TRBV18; D gene: TRBD2; clone size: -; CDR3 protein: ASSPQAGNSPGADTQY
V gene: TRBV14; D gene: TRBD2; clone size: once; CDR3 protein: ASSHGTIQY
V gene: TRBV5-4; D gene: -; clone size: -; CDR3 protein: ASSTAVGATDTQY
V gene: TRBV23-1; D gene: -; clone size: -; CDR3 protein: ASSLSKTGRVGQPQH
V gene: TRBV7-3; D gene: -; clone size: -; CDR3 protein: ASSLTSGAGNTIY
V gene: TRBV4-3; D gene: TRBD2; clone size: -; CDR3 protein: VVPARTSENEQF
V gene: TRBV4-1; D gene: -; clone size: few; CDR3 protein: ASSQDSQGRTEAF
V gene: TRBV18; D gene: -; clone size: few; CDR3 protein: ASSQSNQPQH
V gene: TRBV7-2; D gene: -; clone size: -; CDR3 protein: ASSLATPRATDTQY
V gene: TRBV6-5; D gene: TRBD1; clone size: -; CDR3 protein: ASSYSSTGTGNTIY
V gene: TRBV5-1; D gene: TRBD1; clone size: -; CDR3 protein: ASCLGQGVTVELF
V gene: TRBV29-1; D gene: TRBD1; clone size: -; CDR3 protein: SVVSGGGGTQY
V gene: TRBV18; D gene: -; clone size: once; CDR3 protein: ASSPPSRPSGNTIY
V gene: TRBV4-3; D gene: -; clone size: -; CDR3 protein: ASSPTHGVGYT
V gene: TRBV10-3; D gene: -; clone size: -; CDR3 protein: AISGSGDQPQH
V gene: TRBV5-1; D gene: -; clone size: -; CDR3 protein: ASSLGGSGYNEQF
V gene: TRBV11-3; D gene: TRBD2; clone size: -; CDR3 protein: ASSSRGVSSYNEQF
V gene: TRBV7-8; D gene: -; clone size: -; CDR3 protein: ASSLYQSVSSYNEQF
V gene: TRBV27; D gene: TRBD1; clone size: -; CDR3 protein: ASSLSTGFYEQY
V gene: TRBV10-1; D gene: -; clone size: -; CDR3 protein: ASSDGAAGINEQF
V gene: TRBV14; D gene: TRBD2; clone size: -; CDR3 protein: ASSHLTSGSFDEQF
V gene: TRBV7-6; D gene: -; clone size: -; CDR3 protein: ASSLIPPPNYEQY
V gene: TRBV6-1; D gene: -; clone size: -; CDR3 protein: ASSEGYLDEQY
V gene: TRBV7-3; D gene: TRBD2; clone size: -; CDR3 protein: ASSSSGTGETQY
V gene: TRBV4-1; D gene: -; clone size: -; CDR3 protein: ASSQTGTPSLGWTYNEQF
V gene: TRBV18; D gene: -; clone size: -; CDR3 protein: ASSPSGGLYEQY
V gene: TRBV21-1; D gene: -; clone size: once; CDR3 protein: ASSSNSVGRLISGTRAYEQY
V gene: TRBV18; D gene: TRBD1; clone size: -; CDR3 protein: ASSPRQGVSGANVLT
V gene: TRBV10-3; D gene: TRBD1; clone size: -; CDR3 protein: ATSTGDSESQPQH
V gene: TRBV6-4; D gene: TRBD2; clone size: -; CDR3 protein: ASRPTSLTDTQY
V gene: TRBV27; D gene: -; clone size: -; CDR3 protein: ASAEHMNTEAF